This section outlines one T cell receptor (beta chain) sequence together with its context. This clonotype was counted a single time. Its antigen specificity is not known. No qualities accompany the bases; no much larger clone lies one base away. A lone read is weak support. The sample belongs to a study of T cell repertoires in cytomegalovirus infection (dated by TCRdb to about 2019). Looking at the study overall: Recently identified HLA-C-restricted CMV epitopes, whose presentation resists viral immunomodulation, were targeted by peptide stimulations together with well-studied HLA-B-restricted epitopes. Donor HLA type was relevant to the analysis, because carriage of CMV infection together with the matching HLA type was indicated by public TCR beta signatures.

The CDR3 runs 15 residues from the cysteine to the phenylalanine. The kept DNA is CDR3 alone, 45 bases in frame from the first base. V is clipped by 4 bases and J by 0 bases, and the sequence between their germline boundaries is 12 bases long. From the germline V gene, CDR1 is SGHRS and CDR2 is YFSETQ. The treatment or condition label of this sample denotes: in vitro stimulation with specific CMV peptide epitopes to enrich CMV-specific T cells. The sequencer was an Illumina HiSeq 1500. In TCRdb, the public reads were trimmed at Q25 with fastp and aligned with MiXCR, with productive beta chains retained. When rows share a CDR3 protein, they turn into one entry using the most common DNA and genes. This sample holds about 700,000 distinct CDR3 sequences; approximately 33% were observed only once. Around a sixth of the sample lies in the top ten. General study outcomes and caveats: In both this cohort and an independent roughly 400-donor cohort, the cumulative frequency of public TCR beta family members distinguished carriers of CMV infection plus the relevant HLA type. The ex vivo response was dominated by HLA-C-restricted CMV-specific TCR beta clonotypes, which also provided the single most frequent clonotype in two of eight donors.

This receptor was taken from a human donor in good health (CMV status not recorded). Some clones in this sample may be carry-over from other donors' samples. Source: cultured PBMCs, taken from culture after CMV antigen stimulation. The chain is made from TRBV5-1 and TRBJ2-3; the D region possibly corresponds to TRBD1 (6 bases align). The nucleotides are TGCGCCAGCAGCGCACAGGGTCTCAGCACAGATACGCAGTATTTT. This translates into CASSAQGLSTDTQYF.